Each of the 17 T cell receptor beta chains below was sequenced from the same sample in a study of T cells in Graves' hyperthyroidism and ophthalmopathy. RNA transcripts gave rise to amplified TCR beta CDR3 regions. With the HTBI primer set, the TCR CDR3 went through a first round of RT-PCR. TCRdb itself ran the multiplex PCR reads through MiXCR, one entry per CDR3 protein. The sample lists roughly 290,000 distinct CDR3 sequences, less than 15% seen once, with more than 7.5% in the top ten. The sequencing sample was made of blood. These receptors all come from a woman between 25 and 40 years old with Graves' hyperthyroidism that later progressed to Graves' ophthalmopathy.

There are many counts of this clonotype. V gene TRBV24-1 combines with J gene TRBJ1-2; 7 positions agree with TRBD1. From germline, CDR1 is KGHDR and CDR2 SFDVKD. This CDR3 is 17 amino acids long. Germline trimming cut 3 bases from V and 4 bases from J; bases unmatched to any gene: 13. CDR3 sequence: CATSDPVQGPPGYGYTF. The CDR3 bases are TGTGCCACCAGTGATCCCGTACAGGGGCCCCCTGGCTATGGCTACACCTTC.

This clonotype was recorded once. The chain couples TRBV2 to TRBJ2-3; 14 bases fit TRBD2. V was clipped by 1 base and J by 3 bases; unmatched bases: 6. Germline-derived CDR1 and CDR2 are SNHLY and FYNNEI. CDR3 length equals 18 residues. DNA for the CDR3: TGTGCCAGCAGTGAAGTCCCCGGGACTAGCGGGAGTACAGATACGCAGTATTTT. It yields the protein CASSEVPGTSGSTDTQYF.

This clonotype was counted a few times. This chain uses TRBV5-4 with TRBJ2-2, with 7 positions matching TRBD2. The germline V gene has CDR1 SGHNT and CDR2 YYREEE (reference sequence). After removal of 0 bases from V and 2 bases from J, the junction contained 10 bases not matched to a gene. The CDR3 runs 18 residues. The CDR3 bases are TGTGCCAGCAGCTTGGGACGGGAGGCCCTATCTAACACCGGGGAGCTGTTTTTT. Its protein product is CASSLGREALSNTGELFF.

This clonotype was detected ten times or more. The chain couples TRBV20-1 to TRBJ2-7; D not resolved. The germline gives CDR1 DFQATT, CDR2 SNEGSKA (reference sequence). Trimming took 6 bases from V and 0 from J, leaving 9 bases between them. There are 12 residues in the CDR3. The CDR3 region is CSAGRSSYEQYF. In nucleotides, the CDR3 is TGCAGTGCGGGTAGGAGCTCCTACGAGCAGTACTTC.

In its sample, this clonotype was seen many times. V and J are TRBV7-6 and TRBJ2-3, with D unresolved. The germline V gene has CDR1 SGHVS and CDR2 FNYEAQ. The CDR3 extends over 13 amino acids. Deletions cut 5 bases from V and 6 bases from J, with 12 bases between. CDR3 in amino acids: CASSPFGADTQYF. CDR3 nucleotides: TGTGCCAGCAGCCCCTTCGGTGCGGATACGCAGTATTTT.

In this sample, this clonotype turned up many times. V is TRBV6-1 and J is TRBJ2-1; 7 positions match TRBD2. The CDR3 has 14 residues. The germline V gene encodes CDR1 MNHNS and CDR2 SASEGT. With V trimmed by 5 bases and J by 8 bases, 9 bases remained unmatched. DNA for the CDR3: TGTGCCAGCAGTTCAATGACTAGCAGGTATGAGCAGTTCTTC. Its protein is CASSSMTSRYEQFF.

This clonotype was found many times. The gene calls are TRBV11-3 and TRBJ2-1; tentatively, D is TRBD1 or TRBD2 (6 bases each). V lost 0 bases, J lost 9 bases, and 18 bases lay in between. The germline gives CDR1 SGHNT, CDR2 YENEEA. This CDR3 contains 16 residues. The chain's CDR3 is CASSLDGGPGASEQFF. DNA for the CDR3: TGTGCCAGCAGCTTAGACGGCGGCCCGGGGGCGAGTGAGCAGTTCTTC. Full variable domain (rest looked up from reference TRBV11-3 and TRBJ2-1): EAGVVQSPRYKIIEKKQPVAFWCNPISGHNTLYWYLQNLGQGPELLIRYENEEAVDDSQLPKDRFSAERLKGVDSTLKIQPAELGDSAVYLCASSLDGGPGASEQFFGPGTRLTVL.

This clonotype has a count of ten or more. The chain is built from TRBV29-1 and TRBJ2-1; D call uncertain. The germline V and J ends were trimmed by 3 bases and 4 bases, with 10 bases remaining between them. The CDR3 is 13 residues long. Germline loops: CDR1 SQVTM, CDR2 ANQGSEA. CDR3 protein: CSVETETYNEQFF. The CDR3 DNA follows: TGCAGCGTTGAGACGGAAACTTACAATGAGCAGTTCTTC.

This clonotype was counted at least ten times. V usage is TRBV27 and J usage is TRBJ1-1; a weak D match, TRBD1 (5 bases). Trimming took off 5 bases at V and 1 base at J, with 17 bases between the two ends. CDR3 length equals 16 residues. CDR1 and CDR2 (germline): MNHEY, SMNVEV (reference sequence). CDR3 region: CASSPYQGASNTEAFF. CDR3 in DNA: TGTGCCAGCAGTCCTTACCAGGGCGCGTCGAACACTGAAGCTTTCTTT.

Ten or more counts support this clonotype. The chain recombines TRBV10-3 with TRBJ2-2; D assignment may be TRBD1 or TRBD2 (6 bases each). This CDR3 is 14 amino acids long. V was trimmed by 11 bases and J by 2 bases, leaving 15 bases between them. The germline gives CDR1 ENHRY, CDR2 SYGVKD. The DNA for the CDR3 is TGTGCCGCAGCATCGGGGGCAAACACCGGGGAGCTGTTTTTT. This gives the protein CAAASGANTGELFF.

This clonotype came up many times. The chain recombines TRBV12-3 or TRBV12-4 with TRBJ2-7; D call uncertain. The CDR3 runs to 13 residues. Between the trimmed V and J ends, which lost 6 bases and 3 bases, there was a span of 12 bases. CDR3 sequence reads: CASSLLQNYEQYF. The CDR3 DNA sequence: TGTGCCAGCAGCTTGCTTCAGAACTACGAGCAGTACTTC.

In this sample, this clonotype turned up many times. V gene TRBV18 combines with J gene TRBJ1-2, with D unresolved. V lost 0 bases and J 3 bases, leaving 8 bases between the germline ends. This CDR3 has 14 residues. Germline assignment: CDR1 KGHSH and CDR2 LQKENI. The CDR3 protein is CASSPPGIDYGYTF. For the CDR3, the DNA is TGTGCCAGCTCACCACCAGGGATAGACTATGGCTACACCTTC.

This clonotype was recorded at least ten times. The gene calls are TRBV18 and TRBJ1-1; no definite D call. V lost 3 bases, J lost 1 base, and 12 bases lay in between. The CDR3 consists of 15 residues. Per the germline V gene, CDR1 is KGHSH and CDR2 is LQKENI. In nucleotides, the CDR3 is TGTGCCAGCTCACCGATCGAGGCAGGGAACACTGAAGCTTTCTTT. The encoded protein is CASSPIEAGNTEAFF.

This clonotype was observed a handful of times. The gene calls are TRBV10-3 and TRBJ1-3; TRBD1 might be the D (5 bases). Trimming cost V 8 bases and J 4 bases, with 24 bases left between them. The CDR3 loop spans 17 amino acids. Germline V CDR1 and CDR2: ENHRY, SYGVKD. The CDR3: CAIGLLRGTFEGNTIYF. The CDR3 DNA follows: TGTGCCATCGGCCTCCTCCGCGGGACGTTTGAAGGAAACACCATATATTTT.

V usage is TRBV19 and J usage is TRBJ1-3; perhaps TRBD1 as D (5 bases). The CDR3 runs 19 residues. The V end was cut by 6 bases, the J end by 0 bases, with 24 bases between. Germline CDR1 reads LNHDA; CDR2 reads SQIVND (reference sequence). CDR3 in DNA: TGTGCCAGTAGCCTAAGCTTTGCCCAAAGACAGTACTCTGGAAACACCATATATTTT. This gives the protein CASSLSFAQRQYSGNTIYF.

This clonotype was seen at least ten times. The rearrangement links TRBV6-5 to TRBJ2-7; 9 positions agree with TRBD2. Trimming took 4 bases from V and 2 from J; bases not matched to a gene: 6. Germline loops: CDR1 MNHEY, CDR2 SVGAGI. The CDR3 spans 15 residues. The CDR3 coding sequence is TGTGCCAGCAGTTTAGCGGGAGTAACTGCCTACGAGCAGTACTTC. This translates into CASSLAGVTAYEQYF.

This chain connects TRBV19 to TRBJ2-1; the match to TRBD2 covers 11 bases. The CDR3 length is 15 residues. Per germline, CDR1 LNHDA and CDR2 SQIVND (reference sequence). Trimming removed 7 bases from V and 3 bases from J; junction bases left unmatched: 5. The CDR3 nucleotides are TGTGCCAGTACTGAGCTAGCGGGAGGCTACAATGAGCAGTTCTTC. Its protein product is CASTELAGGYNEQFF. Full variable domain (missing parts from reference TRBV19 and TRBJ2-1): DGGITQSPKYLFRKEGQNVTLSCEQNLNHDAMYWYRQDPGQGLRLIYYSQIVNDFQKGDIAEGYSVSREKKESFPLTVTSAQKNPTAFYLCASTELAGGYNEQFFGPGTRLTVL.